This TCR beta chain came from a study of blood T cell repertoires in COVID-19. Background on the study: Sites across the United States, Italy and Spain contributed samples from acute and convalescent COVID-19.

There are 15 residues in the CDR3. Germline CDR1 and CDR2: MDHEN and SYDVKM. V gave up 3 bases and J gave up 2 bases; unmatched junction bases: 6. All enrollees were roughly 18 to 89 years old and from 25 or so US areas. Membership in each cohort depended on participant-reported clinical history. TCRdb's table, derived via immunoSEQ multiplex PCR, lists solely in-frame clones and lacks some. The data show a few hundred thousand clones, 89% seen once. The clonotype originates from a woman in her twenties or thirties who had recovered from COVID-19. V is TRBV28 and J is TRBJ2-7, with 8 positions matching TRBD1. The specimen was PBMCs or T cells enriched from blood (not recorded which). The CDR3 loop reads CASSLGQDFTYEQYF. The CDR3 DNA is TGTGCCAGCAGTTTGGGACAGGACTTTACCTACGAGCAGTACTTC. The full variable domain, rest sourced from reference TRBV28 and TRBJ2-7, is DVKVTQSSRYLVKRTGEKVFLECVQDMDHENMFWYRQDPGLGLRLIYFSYDVKMKEKGDIPEGYSVSREKKERFSLILESASTNQTSMYLCASSLGQDFTYEQYFGPGTRLTVT.